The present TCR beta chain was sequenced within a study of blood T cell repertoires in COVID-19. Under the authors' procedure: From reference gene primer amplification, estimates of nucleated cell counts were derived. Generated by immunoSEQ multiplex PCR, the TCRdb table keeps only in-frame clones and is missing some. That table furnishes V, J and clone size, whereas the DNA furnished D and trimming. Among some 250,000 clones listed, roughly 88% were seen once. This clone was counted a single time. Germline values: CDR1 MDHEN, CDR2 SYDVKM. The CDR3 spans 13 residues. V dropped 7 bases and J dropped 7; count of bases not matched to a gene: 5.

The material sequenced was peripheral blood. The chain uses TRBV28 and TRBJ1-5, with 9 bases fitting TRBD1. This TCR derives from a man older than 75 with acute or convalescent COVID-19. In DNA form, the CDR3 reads TGTGCCAGCAACCGGGACAGGGTGCAGCCCCAGCATTTT. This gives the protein CASNRDRVQPQHF. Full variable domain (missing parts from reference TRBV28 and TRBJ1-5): DVKVTQSSRYLVKRTGEKVFLECVQDMDHENMFWYRQDPGLGLRLIYFSYDVKMKEKGDIPEGYSVSREKKERFSLILESASTNQTSMYLCASNRDRVQPQHFGDGTRLSIL.